This TCR beta chain was captured in a study of T cell clones after liver transplantation. Study overall: Subjects received no induction therapy and standard immunosuppression until randomization at 12-24 months post-transplant.

For this clone: The antigen is undetermined.

Generated by immunoSEQ multiplex PCR, the TCRdb table keeps only in-frame clones and is missing some. The data contain around 9,100 clones, over 75% of them singletons. CDR1 and CDR2 from the germline V gene are MGHRA and YSYEKL. Trimming cost V 1 base and J 3 bases, with 13 bases left between them. CDR3 length equals 15 residues. Study observations and caveats: Donor-reactive sequences fell more than third party-reactive ones, suggesting partial deletion.

Sample: CD8+ T cells from blood, taken before liver transplant. The chain has TRBV4-1 and TRBJ2-7, with a weak D call TRBD1 (6 bases). This receptor was obtained from a human donor who received a liver transplant. The CDR3 DNA sequence: TGCGCCAGCAGCCAAGTCTCGACAGGAGTCTACGAGCAGTACTTC. Protein product: CASSQVSTGVYEQYF.